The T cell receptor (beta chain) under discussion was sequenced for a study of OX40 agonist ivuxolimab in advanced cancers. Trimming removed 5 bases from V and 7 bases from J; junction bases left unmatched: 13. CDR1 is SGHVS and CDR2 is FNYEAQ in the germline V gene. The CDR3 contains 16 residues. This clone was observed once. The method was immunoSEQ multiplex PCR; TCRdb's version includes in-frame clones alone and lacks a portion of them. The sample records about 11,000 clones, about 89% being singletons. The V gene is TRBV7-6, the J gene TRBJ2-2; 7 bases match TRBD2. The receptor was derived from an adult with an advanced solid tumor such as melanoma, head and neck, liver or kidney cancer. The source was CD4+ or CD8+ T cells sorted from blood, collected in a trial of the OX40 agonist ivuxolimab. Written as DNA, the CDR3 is TGTGCCAGCAGCATACGACTCAAAGGGGAGGGCGGGGAGCTGTTTTTT. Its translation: CASSIRLKGEGGELFF.